The 25 T cell receptor beta chains below come from one sample, sequenced in a study of blood T cells in healthy people across ages. Primed by a sample-barcoded 5' primer and a J-beta primer mix, a second PCR proceeded for 7 to 11 cycles. One entry per CDR3 protein results from TCRdb running MiXCR on the 5' RACE reads. The sample contains roughly 2 million distinct CDR3 sequences, less than 50% of which appear only once. Material for sequencing was blood. The receptors were sampled from a woman in her thirties or forties in good health.

V and J are TRBV29-1 and TRBJ1-2; 10 bases line up with TRBD1. Germline trimming cut 7 bases from V and 7 bases from J; bases unmatched to any gene: 6. The CDR3 is 12 residues long. Germline CDR1 reads SQVTM; CDR2 reads ANQGSEA. CDR3 residues: CSAGTGEGGYTF. CDR3 sequence (DNA): TGCAGCGCCGGGACAGGGGAGGGTGGCTACACCTTC.

CDR3 residues: CASSYYKAGGYYEQYF. CDR3 coding DNA: TGTGCCAGCAGTTACTACAAAGCGGGGGGTTATTACGAGCAGTACTTC. The chain combines TRBV6-5 with TRBJ2-7, with TRBD2 matching 9 bases. This CDR3 spans 16 amino acids. Trimming removed 1 base from V and 4 bases from J; junction bases left unmatched: 8. Germline V lookup: CDR1 MNHEY, CDR2 SVGAGI.

This clonotype was detected a few times. J is TRBJ2-1 and V is TRBV12-3 or TRBV12-4, with 9 bases lining up with TRBD1. Unmatched junction bases numbered 4, after V lost 9 bases and J lost 4 bases. The CDR3 covers 13 residues. The CDR3 region has the DNA TGTGCCAGTAGGACAGGGGATTACAATGAGCAGTTCTTC. It is translated as CASRTGDYNEQFF.

The rearrangement joins TRBV7-2 to TRBJ2-5; D is ambiguous. Trimming left V 7 bases short and J 0 bases short, with 9 bases between. The CDR3 extends over 13 amino acids. In germline, CDR1 is SGHTA, CDR2 FQGNSA. CDR3 sequence (DNA): TGTGCCAGCACGGTAGGGTACCAAGAGACCCAGTACTTC. This encodes CASTVGYQETQYF.

This clonotype was observed a few times. The chain recombines TRBV5-6 with TRBJ2-5; no reliable D call. The closer fit of TRBJ2-7 to the DNA end suggests the J call may be wrong. Germline loops: CDR1 SGHDT, CDR2 YYEEEE. This CDR3 has 15 residues. The CDR3 nucleotides read TGTGCCAGCAGCTTGGCCCTTGCAGGCGCCCACGAGCAGTACTTC. This translates into CASSLALAGAHEQYF.

The chain employs TRBV6-2 or TRBV6-3 and TRBJ2-7, with 7 bases aligning to TRBD1. The CDR3 extends over 16 amino acids. Germline V lookup: CDR1 MNHEY, CDR2 SVGEGT. Unmatched junction bases numbered 9, after V lost 2 bases and J lost 2 bases. CDR3 nucleotides: TGTGCCAGCAGTTACCCCCAACAGGGGACGCCCTACGAGCAGTACTTC. The encoded protein is CASSYPQQGTPYEQYF.

This clonotype has more than one count but fewer than ten. Written as DNA, the CDR3 is TGCAGCGTTTCTGACAGGGGGGGCTATGGCTACACCTTC. This sequence encodes CSVSDRGGYGYTF. The chain uses TRBV29-1 and TRBJ1-2; TRBD1 matches 9 bases. Germline V gene sequence: CDR1 SQVTM, CDR2 ANQGSEA. Losses at the gene ends were 5 bases for V and 4 bases for J; bases not matched to a gene: 5. The CDR3 is made up of 13 amino acids.

This clonotype was recorded a few times. The CDR3 sequence is CASSHGTSGVWEQFF. In DNA, the CDR3 is TGTGCCAGCAGCCACGGGACTAGCGGGGTCTGGGAGCAGTTCTTC. The rearrangement links TRBV6-2 or TRBV6-3 to TRBJ2-1, with 13 nucleotides matching TRBD2. Germline assignment: CDR1 MNHEY and CDR2 SVGEGT. Trimming at V came to 6 bases and at J to 10 bases, leaving 9 bases not matched to a gene. The CDR3 is 15 residues long.

The genes are TRBV20-1 and TRBJ1-2; 9 bases are a match to TRBD1. The CDR3 runs 14 residues. With V trimmed by 2 bases and J by 8 bases, 9 bases remained unmatched. The germline V gene encodes CDR1 DFQATT and CDR2 SNEGSKA (reference sequence). CDR3 sequence: CSARKAGQGRGYTF. Written as DNA, the CDR3 is TGCAGTGCTAGAAAGGCGGGACAGGGAAGGGGCTACACCTTC.

The gene calls are TRBV28 and TRBJ2-3, with unresolved D. CDR1 and CDR2 from the germline V gene are MDHEN and SYDVKM. Trimming removed 5 bases at V and 6 bases at J, with 15 bases between. The CDR3 length is 14 residues. The CDR3 sequence is CASSPIIRSDTQYF. The CDR3 DNA is TGTGCCAGCAGTCCCATAATCCGAAGCGATACGCAGTATTTT.

This clonotype showed up just a few times. The chain has TRBV7-2 and TRBJ2-4, with 9 bases aligning to TRBD2. In germline, CDR1 is SGHTA, CDR2 FQGNSA. The V and J ends lost 5 bases and 7 bases, in that order; junction bases with no gene match: 12. The CDR3 contains 16 residues. In nucleotides, the CDR3 is TGTGCCAGCAGCAGAGACGGGACTAGCTCTAGTAACATTCAGTACTTC. It codes for CASSRDGTSSSNIQYF. Full variable domain (remainder filled in from reference TRBV7-2 and TRBJ2-4): GAGVSQSPSNKVTEKGKDVELRCDPISGHTALYWYRQSLGQGLEFLIYFQGNSAPDKSGLPSDRFSAERTGGSVSTLTIQRTQQEDSAVYLCASSRDGTSSSNIQYFGAGTRLSVL.

The rearrangement uses TRBV15 and TRBJ2-3; D not certain. V lost 4 bases and J 4 bases, leaving 24 bases between the germline ends. Germline V gene lookup returns CDR1 LNHNV and CDR2 YYDKDF (reference sequence). The CDR3 totals 18 residues. The CDR3 DNA is TGTGCCACCAGCACGACCGCAAAAACTGGGCTAGAAGCAGATACGCAGTATTTT. Protein: CATSTTAKTGLEADTQYF. Full variable domain (missing parts from reference TRBV15 and TRBJ2-3): DAMVIQNPRYQVTQFGKPVTLSCSQTLNHNVMYWYQQKSSQAPKLLFHYYDKDFNNEADTPDNFQSRRPNTSFCFLDIRSPGLGDTAMYLCATSTTAKTGLEADTQYFGPGTRLTVL.

The rearrangement joins TRBV24-1 to TRBJ2-1; 9 positions match TRBD2. The DNA matches TRBJ2-7 better at its end, which makes the J call doubtful. The CDR3 loop spans 16 amino acids. Germline V CDR1 and CDR2: KGHDR, SFDVKD. The CDR3 loop reads CATSDLSGGTYNEQYF. Here the CDR3 DNA reads TGTGCCACCAGTGATTTGAGCGGGGGGACCTACAATGAGCAGTACTTC.

The chain links TRBV4-3 to TRBJ1-1; D might be TRBD1 (6 bases). CDR3 size: 15 residues. CDR1 LGHNA and CDR2 YSLEER come from the germline V gene. V lost 0 bases to trimming and J lost 2 bases, with 10 bases between them. DNA for the CDR3: TGCGCCAGCAGCCAAGATCAGGGGACAAACACTGAAGCTTTCTTT. Amino acid sequence: CASSQDQGTNTEAFF.

V gene TRBV6-1 combines with J gene TRBJ2-5, with unresolved D. This CDR3 region has 13 residues. The germline V gene encodes CDR1 MNHNS and CDR2 SASEGT. With 7 bases removed from V and 4 bases from J, the gap between germline ends came to 13 bases. CDR3 sequence reads: CASNRAQVETQYF. CDR3 in DNA: TGTGCCAGCAATAGGGCCCAAGTAGAGACCCAGTACTTC.

The chain carries TRBV20-1 and TRBJ2-5; D gene ambiguous. The J call may be faulty, since TRBJ2-7 better matches the DNA end. CDR3 length: 16 residues. Germline V gene sequence: CDR1 DFQATT, CDR2 SNEGSKA (reference sequence). CDR3 sequence (DNA): TGCAGTGCTAGATCCCAGGTTATGTCGTTACCCTACGAGCAGTACTTC. This encodes CSARSQVMSLPYEQYF.

This clonotype was found a few times. The chain recombines TRBV4-1 with TRBJ2-3; no firm D call. Per the germline V gene, CDR1 is MGHRA and CDR2 is YSYEKL. Deletions cut 3 bases from V and 2 bases from J, with 9 bases between. This CDR3 spans 14 amino acids. The CDR3 DNA follows: TGCGCCAGCAGCCACTCTTACCCCACAGATACGCAGTATTTT. Residues: CASSHSYPTDTQYF.

This chain joins TRBV5-5 and TRBJ1-6, with D perhaps TRBD1 (5 bases). The CDR3 is 16 amino acids. V was pared by 4 bases and J by 3 bases, with 14 bases between. Germline V gene sequence: CDR1 SGHKS, CDR2 YYEKEE (reference sequence). CDR3 region: CASSPTSQGYNSPLHF. The CDR3 DNA is TGTGCCAGCAGCCCGACTTCTCAGGGCTATAATTCACCCCTCCACTTT. Combining the CDR3 with reference TRBV5-5 and TRBJ1-6 gives the whole variable domain DAGVTQSPTHLIKTRGQQVTLRCSPISGHKSVSWYQQVLGQGPQFIFQYYEKEERGRGNFPDRFSARQFPNYSSELNVNALLLGDSALYLCASSPTSQGYNSPLHFGNGTRLTVT.

This clonotype was seen a handful of times. The genes are TRBV20-1 and TRBJ2-3; D is unclear. The V end lost 5 bases, the J end lost 4 bases, and 7 bases lay between the germline ends. The CDR3 runs to 11 residues. The germline CDR1 and CDR2 sequences are DFQATT and SNEGSKA (reference sequence). The DNA of the CDR3 is TGCAGTGCTTCGATCGCAGATACGCAGTATTTT. Translating it yields CSASIADTQYF.

In its sample, this clonotype was seen many times. The chain has TRBV20-1 and TRBJ2-3; D ambiguous. V was pared by 3 bases and J by 0 bases, with 7 bases between. The CDR3 has 13 amino acids. CDR1 is DFQATT, CDR2 SNEGSKA, per germline (reference sequence). CDR3 DNA sequence: TGCAGTGCTAGGAGACCGAGCACAGATACGCAGTATTTT. Translation: CSARRPSTDTQYF.

This clonotype was seen more than once but under ten times. The V and J genes are TRBV4-3 and TRBJ2-7, with 7 bases lining up with TRBD1. CDR1 is LGHNA and CDR2 is YSLEER in the germline V gene. The CDR3 is 16 amino acids. The junction had 11 bases not matched to a gene; V was cut back by 1 base and J by 5 bases. The CDR3 coding sequence is TGCGCCAGCAGCCAAGTCTTGACAGGGCCACCCGACGAGCAGTACTTC. Translation: CASSQVLTGPPDEQYF.

The chain recombines TRBV20-1 with TRBJ2-6; D may match TRBD1 or TRBD2 (5 bases each). V lost 0 bases, J lost 4 bases, and 22 bases lay in between. Germline assignment: CDR1 DFQATT and CDR2 SNEGSKA (reference sequence). The CDR3 extends over 19 amino acids. Written as DNA, the CDR3 is TGCAGTGCTAGAGAGGGATTGGGACGGGCCGACCTGGGGGCCAACGTCCTGACTTTC. This translates into CSAREGLGRADLGANVLTF.

CDR3 in DNA: TGCGCCAGCGGATTTAGGGATCCGGTCTATGGCTACACCTTC. Its translation is CASGFRDPVYGYTF. V gene TRBV5-1 combines with J gene TRBJ1-2; D remains unclear. Germline assignment: CDR1 SGHRS and CDR2 YFSETQ. V was pared by 7 bases and J by 4 bases, with 17 bases between. This CDR3 contains 14 residues.

This sequence joins TRBV29-1 and TRBJ2-1, with 10 positions matching TRBD1. Germline V gives CDR1 SQVTM, CDR2 ANQGSEA. The CDR3 runs 13 residues. J was trimmed by 6 bases and V by 4 bases; bases with no gene match: 3. The CDR3 nucleotides read TGCAGCGTTGTGGGACAGGGGAGCAATGAGCAGTTCTTC. This sequence encodes CSVVGQGSNEQFF.

The chain employs TRBV5-4 and TRBJ2-3, with D perhaps matching TRBD2 (5 bases). Trimming stripped 0 bases from V and 4 bases from J, with 9 bases between. Per the germline V gene, CDR1 is SGHNT and CDR2 is YYREEE (reference sequence). The CDR3 contains 14 residues. CDR3 in DNA: TGTGCCAGCAGCTTGGCGGCGCGGGCAGATACGCAGTATTTT. It translates to CASSLAARADTQYF.